Listed below are T cell receptor beta chains from one sample, sequenced in a study of blood T cell repertoires in COVID-19. Profiling relied on immunoSEQ multiplex PCR, and the TCRdb table lists in-frame clones only, not all of them. The sample lists 330,000 or so clones, approximately 92% occurring once. The sequenced sample consisted of PBMCs or T cells enriched from blood (not recorded which). Every receptor here comes from a woman in her 30s who had recovered from COVID-19. Each CDR3 is given with its conserved first and last residue. The order of the fields is clone size, J gene, D gene, V gene, CDR3 protein, CDR3 DNA. D genes are given only for firm matches. The listing skips clone size in some rows; elsewhere it reads once, few, many or a size class.

size: -; J: TRBJ2-1; D: TRBD2; V: TRBV7-2; CDR3: CASSLGLASDEQFF; DNA: TGTGCCAGCAGCCTGGGACTAGCAAGCGATGAGCAGTTCTTC
size: once; J: TRBJ1-5; D: -; V: TRBV12-3/TRBV12-4; CDR3: CASTFGIRGPQHF; DNA: TGTGCCAGCACCTTCGGCATTCGGGGGCCCCAGCATTTT
size: -; J: TRBJ2-7; D: -; V: TRBV27; CDR3: CASSSGEYEQYF; DNA: TGTGCCAGCAGTTCGGGAGAGTACGAGCAGTACTTC
size: few; J: TRBJ2-7; D: TRBD1; V: TRBV18; CDR3: CASSAGTGIYEQYF; DNA: TGTGCCAGCTCAGCCGGGACAGGGATTTACGAGCAGTACTTC
size: -; J: TRBJ2-1; D: -; V: TRBV4-3; CDR3: CASSQDDSALNEQFF; DNA: TGCGCCAGCAGCCAAGATGACTCGGCGTTGAATGAGCAGTTCTTC
size: -; J: TRBJ1-5; D: -; V: TRBV2; CDR3: CASSQRGGNQPQHF; DNA: TGTGCCAGCAGTCAAAGGGGTGGCAATCAGCCCCAGCATTTT
size: -; J: TRBJ2-7; D: TRBD2; V: TRBV9; CDR3: CASSVGWEGYEQYF; DNA: TGTGCCAGCAGCGTAGGGTGGGAGGGCTACGAGCAGTACTTC
size: -; J: TRBJ2-5; D: TRBD2; V: TRBV18; CDR3: CASSDLLAGRETQYF; DNA: TGTGCCAGCTCAGATCTACTAGCGGGAAGGGAGACCCAGTACTTC
size: once; J: TRBJ1-1; D: -; V: TRBV7-9; CDR3: CASSQQGSLGEAFF; DNA: TGTGCCAGCAGTCAACAGGGTTCCCTTGGGGAAGCTTTCTTT
size: -; J: TRBJ1-2; D: -; V: TRBV23-1; CDR3: CASSSDHGNYGYTF; DNA: TGCGCCAGCAGTAGCGACCATGGGAACTATGGCTACACCTTC
size: -; J: TRBJ1-1; D: -; V: TRBV5-8; CDR3: CASSVGQWNTEAFF; DNA: TGTGCCAGCAGCGTCGGACAGTGGAACACTGAAGCTTTCTTT
size: once; J: TRBJ2-7; D: -; V: TRBV5-6; CDR3: CASSWNDRYEQYF; DNA: TGTGCCAGCAGCTGGAATGACAGGTACGAGCAGTACTTC
size: -; J: TRBJ1-2; D: TRBD1; V: TRBV27; CDR3: CASSPTGGTFYGYTF; DNA: TGTGCCAGCAGTCCTACAGGGGGGACTTTCTATGGCTACACCTTC
size: -; J: TRBJ2-1; D: TRBD1; V: TRBV7-2; CDR3: CASSLWDRQYNEQFF; DNA: TGTGCCAGCAGCTTATGGGACAGGCAGTACAATGAGCAGTTCTTC
size: -; J: TRBJ2-3; D: -; V: TRBV21-1; CDR3: CASSKGNRGKTDTQYF; DNA: TGTGCCAGCAGCAAGGGTAATCGGGGGAAGACAGATACGCAGTATTTT
size: -; J: TRBJ2-7; D: TRBD2; V: TRBV29-1; CDR3: CSVVLAGEYEQYF; DNA: TGCAGCGTTGTACTAGCGGGAGAATACGAGCAGTACTTC